These 19 T cell receptor beta chains were all obtained from the same sample, sequenced in a study of T cell responses to AZD1222 COVID-19 vaccine. The data were produced by immunoSEQ multiplex PCR, yet TCRdb's version contains in-frame clones alone and is incomplete. The table includes some 180,000 clones, over 80% detected once. Sample: peripheral blood, taken on day 0 of AZD1222 vaccination. All receptors derive from an adult in good health.

This chain joins TRBV13 and TRBJ1-1; D unresolved. Trimming took off 5 bases at V and 1 base at J, with 8 bases between the two ends. In germline, CDR1 is PRHDT, CDR2 FYEKMQ (reference sequence). The CDR3 is made up of 13 amino acids. The CDR3: CASSPLGNTEAFF. CDR3 DNA: TGTGCCAGCAGCCCTTTAGGGAACACTGAAGCTTTCTTT.

This sequence joins TRBV11-2 and TRBJ2-2, with 10 bases identical to TRBD2. This CDR3 is built from 18 residues. V lost 0 bases to trimming and J lost 7 bases; unmatched junction nucleotides: 11. Germline CDR1 SGHAT, CDR2 FQNNGV. The CDR3 DNA reads TGTGCCAGCAGCTTAGACGGCCGACTAGCGGGTCGTAGCGGGGAGCTGTTTTTT. It yields the protein CASSLDGRLAGRSGELFF.

This chain joins TRBV5-4 and TRBJ2-2, with 10 bases aligning to TRBD2. V dropped 5 bases and J dropped 1; count of bases not matched to a gene: 5. Germline-derived CDR1 and CDR2 are SGHNT and YYREEE (reference sequence). The CDR3 has 16 amino acids. The DNA of the CDR3 is TGTGCCAGCAGACCGTCTAGCGGGGGGAACACCGGGGAGCTGTTTTTT. Protein sequence: CASRPSSGGNTGELFF.

The V and J genes are TRBV7-9 and TRBJ1-1; a weak D match, TRBD1 (5 bases). The V end was cut by 5 bases, the J end by 0 bases, with 10 bases between. There are 14 residues in the CDR3. From germline, CDR1 is SEHNR and CDR2 FQNEAQ (reference sequence). CDR3 nucleotide sequence: TGTGCCAGCAGCCCCCAGGGCATGAACACTGAAGCTTTCTTT. Translation gives CASSPQGMNTEAFF.

The rearrangement links TRBV3-1 (or the pseudogene TRBV3-2) to TRBJ1-6; D remains ambiguous. Germline V lookup: CDR1 LGHDT, CDR2 YNNKEL (reference sequence). The CDR3 is 16 residues long. Trimming took off 3 bases at V and 8 bases at J, with 17 bases between the two ends. CDR3: CASSQRETKGDSPLHF. The CDR3 DNA reads as TGTGCCAGCAGCCAGAGGGAGACAAAGGGCGATTCACCCCTCCACTTT.

The chain links TRBV21-1 to TRBJ2-7; the listed D gene, TRBD1, was not tested against the DNA. TRBV21-1 is given as a pseudogene. The CDR3 loop spans 17 amino acids. CDR3 residues: CASSRGYWGQPTYEQYF. The CDR3, as DNA: TGTGCCAGCAGCAGGGGGTATTGGGGACAGCCGACCTACGAGCAGTACTTC.

The rearrangement links TRBV9 to TRBJ1-2; D is unclear. CDR3 length: 17 amino acids. V lost 3 bases to trimming and J lost 0 bases, with 18 bases between them. Germline loops: CDR1 SGDLS, CDR2 YYNGEE. CDR3 residues: CASSASGRFSANYGYTF. CDR3 sequence (DNA): TGTGCCAGCAGCGCATCGGGTCGGTTTTCTGCTAACTATGGCTACACCTTC.

The rearrangement joins TRBV7-9 to TRBJ2-1; possible D gene TRBD2, 6 bases. V lost 3 bases and J lost 0, with 12 bases in between. The CDR3 has 16 amino acids. CDR1 is SEHNR, CDR2 FQNEAQ, per germline (reference sequence). The CDR3 sequence: CASSLGEGLSYNEQFF. DNA for the CDR3: TGTGCCAGCAGCTTGGGTGAGGGACTCTCCTACAATGAGCAGTTCTTC.

This chain joins TRBV10-1 and TRBJ2-1; TRBD2 aligns across 8 bases. The germline V gene has CDR1 WNHNN and CDR2 SYGVQD (reference sequence). CDR3 length: 15 residues. J was trimmed by 6 bases and V by 3 bases; bases with no gene match: 7. CDR3 sequence reads: CASSDAGGPSNEQFF. The CDR3 DNA reads as TGCGCCAGCAGTGACGCGGGAGGTCCTTCCAATGAGCAGTTCTTC.

This chain connects TRBV7-9 to TRBJ2-7; D unresolved. Trimming stripped 5 bases from V and 2 bases from J, with 13 bases between. CDR1 is SEHNR, CDR2 FQNEAQ, per germline (reference sequence). The CDR3 has 14 amino acids. CDR3 residues: CASSPLMRAYEQYF. The CDR3 nucleotides read TGTGCCAGCAGCCCCCTCATGAGAGCCTACGAGCAGTACTTC. Variable domain in full (rest from reference TRBV7-9 and TRBJ2-7): DTGVSQNPRHKITKRGQNVTFRCDPISEHNRLYWYRQTLGQGPEFLTYFQNEAQLEKSRLLSDRFSAERPKGSFSTLEIQRTEQGDSAMYLCASSPLMRAYEQYFGPGTRLTVT.

The V gene is TRBV10-3, the J gene TRBJ2-1; D is undetermined. Trimming cost V 10 bases and J 10 bases, with 17 bases left between them. Looked up from germline, CDR1 is ENHRY and CDR2 is SYGVKD. This CDR3 is built from 12 residues. The CDR3 sequence is CATQVVRGEQFF. The CDR3 region has the DNA TGTGCCACGCAGGTAGTCAGAGGAGAGCAGTTCTTC.

This sequence joins TRBV11-2 and TRBJ1-2; no definite D call. The CDR3 totals 16 residues. Germline CDR1 SGHAT, CDR2 FQNNGV. Deletions cut 0 bases from V and 8 bases from J, with 19 bases between. The CDR3 DNA is TGTGCCAGCAGCTTAGATCTACGGGTGGGCTTAGAAGGCTACACCTTC. Its translation is CASSLDLRVGLEGYTF.

V and J are TRBV12-3 or TRBV12-4 and TRBJ2-1; 8 nucleotides match TRBD1. Trimming cost V 5 bases and J 9 bases; bases outside gene matches: 3. This CDR3 region has 12 residues. The CDR3 protein is CASSMTGVEQFF. The CDR3 coding sequence is TGTGCCAGCAGTATGACAGGGGTTGAGCAGTTCTTC.

The genes are TRBV6-5 and TRBJ2-6; a weak D match, TRBD1 (6 bases). Per the germline V gene, CDR1 is MNHEY and CDR2 is SVGAGI. This CDR3 comprises 16 residues. V was trimmed by 0 bases and J by 4 bases, leaving 10 bases between them. The CDR3, as DNA: TGTGCCAGCAGTTACTCCTTAGGGGGAGGGGCCAACGTCCTGACTTTC. Translating gives CASSYSLGGGANVLTF.

This clone was seen once. V gene TRBV5-6 combines with J gene TRBJ1-2, with TRBD1 matching over 8 bases. Trimming removed 4 bases from V and 7 bases from J; junction bases left unmatched: 6. The CDR3 totals 13 residues. Per germline, CDR1 SGHDT and CDR2 YYEEEE. CDR3 region: CASSLQGGSGYTF. In nucleotides, the CDR3 is TGTGCCAGCAGCCTACAGGGGGGATCTGGCTACACCTTC.

The rearrangement joins TRBV5-1 to TRBJ2-3; D unresolved. Germline values: CDR1 SGHRS, CDR2 YFSETQ. Trimming pared 3 bases from V and 6 bases from J, leaving 14 bases between. The CDR3 spans 14 residues. This chain's CDR3 is CASSSGRSLDTQYF. The CDR3 DNA sequence: TGCGCCAGCAGCTCTGGGCGGAGTCTGGATACGCAGTATTTT.

The chain combines TRBV7-9 with TRBJ2-7; 8 bases match TRBD1. With V trimmed by 1 base and J by 3 bases, 11 bases remained unmatched. The CDR3 runs to 17 residues. The germline V gene has CDR1 SEHNR and CDR2 FQNEAQ (reference sequence). CDR3 residues: CASSLGLGQETNYEQYV. In nucleotides, the CDR3 is TGTGCCAGCAGCTTAGGGCTGGGACAGGAAACCAACTACGAGCAGTACGTC.

The chain uses TRBV28 and TRBJ1-4, with D tentatively TRBD1 (6 bases). V was pared by 3 bases and J by 10 bases, with 12 bases between. The CDR3 runs 13 residues. Germline CDR1 MDHEN, CDR2 SYDVKM. The CDR3 here is CASSLDSFGKLFF. CDR3 nucleotides: TGTGCCAGCAGTTTGGACAGCTTCGGAAAACTGTTTTTT.

The V and J genes are TRBV2 and TRBJ2-5; 14 nucleotides line up with TRBD2. The CDR3 is 17 residues long. J lost 4 bases, V lost 6 bases, and 10 bases had no gene match. The V gene's germline CDR1 is SNHLY and CDR2 FYNNEI. The CDR3 DNA reads TGTGCCAGCAGGGACCGGACTAGCGGGAGGTATCGAGAGACCCAGTACTTC. It is translated as CASRDRTSGRYRETQYF.